This TCR beta chain was captured by sequencing in a study of CD8 T cells in ankylosing spondylitis. Points from the study as a whole: Earlier work had already found some motif variants in reactive arthritis synovial fluid and blood.

TCRdb reprocessed the 5' RACE reads via MiXCR and lists one record per CDR3 protein. This table has hundreds of thousands of distinct CDR3 sequences, 20% to 25% appearing once. The germline gives CDR1 SGHRS, CDR2 YFSETQ. The CDR3 contains 13 residues. Trimming stripped 6 bases from V and 7 bases from J, with 17 bases between. This clonotype was picked up a small number of times. The antigen remains undetermined. The sequenced sample was blood, either unsorted or a sorted T cell fraction (not recorded which). The receptor comes from a male donor with ankylosing spondylitis or in good health (not recorded which). This chain joins TRBV5-1 and TRBJ2-7, with D perhaps assigned TRBD1 or TRBD2 (5 bases each). The CDR3 DNA reads as TGCGCCAGCACCGGGGACCCGGCCTTGGAGCAGTACTTC. Residues: CASTGDPALEQYF.